This is a list of T cell receptor delta chains from one sample in a study of Vδ1+ human thymocytes. TCRdb applied CATT to the multiplex PCR reads for clone calling. The data hold 50,000 to 75,000 delta-chain clones, with about 16% observed a single time. Sequenced sample: Vdelta1+ gamma-delta thymocytes from the thymus. These receptors were obtained from a girl under two years old who had congenital heart surgery. Each CDR3 is given with its conserved first and last residue. The order of the fields is CDR3 length, J gene, V gene, clone size, D gene, CDR3 protein, CDR3 DNA. A D gene is named only where the DNA matches it firmly. Clone sizes are given selectively: once, few, many, or a class where the clone is expanded.

length: 20
J: TRDJ1
V: TRDV1
size: .
D: TRDD3
CDR3: CALGELHFILRGGYADKLIF
DNA: TGTGCTCTTGGGGAACTACACTTTATCCTACGGGGGGGATACGCCGATAAACTCATCTTT

length: 22
J: TRDJ3
V: TRDV2
size: .
D: TRDD3
CDR3: CACDTMGTGGCLPSWDTRQMFF
DNA: TGTGCCTGTGACACGATGGGTACTGGGGGATGCTTACCCTCCTGGGACACCCGACAGATGTTTTTC

length: 22
J: TRDJ1
V: TRDV1
size: .
D: TRDD3
CDR3: CALGELPAGGTCTVPYTDKLIF
DNA: TGTGCTCTTGGGGAACTACCGGCTGGGGGAACCTGTACTGTCCCGTACACCGATAAACTCATCTTT

length: 20
J: TRDJ1
V: TRDV1
size: .
D: .
CDR3: CALGELEAGEPIGYTDKLIF
DNA: TGTGCTCTTGGGGAACTAGAGGCGGGGGAGCCCATCGGGTACACCGATAAACTCATCTTT

length: 22
J: TRDJ1
V: TRDV1
size: few
D: TRDD3
CDR3: CALGRRGIRTEPRLLYTDKLIF
DNA: TGTGCTCTTGGAAGGAGGGGGATACGGACGGAACCACGTTTGCTTTACACCGATAAACTCATCTTT

length: 17
J: TRDJ1
V: TRDV1
size: .
D: .
CDR3: CALGGVDLLDFTDKLIF
DNA: TGTGCTCTTGGCGGGGTAGATCTACTGGACTTCACCGATAAACTCATCTTT

length: 18
J: TRDJ1
V: TRDV1
size: few
D: .
CDR3: CALGDLSFATAYTDKLIF
DNA: TGTGCTCTTGGGGACCTTTCCTTCGCCACAGCCTACACCGATAAACTCATCTTT

length: 21
J: TRDJ1
V: TRDV1
size: .
D: .
CDR3: CALGDRGAELGAVIEADKLIF
DNA: TGTGCTCTTGGGGATCGGGGGGCGGAGCTGGGAGCTGTAATCGAGGCCGATAAACTCATCTTT

length: 17
J: TRDJ1
V: TRDV2
size: medium-sized
D: TRDD3
CDR3: CACEKPLWGLYTDKLIF
DNA: TGTGCCTGTGAAAAGCCGCTCTGGGGGCTGTACACCGATAAACTCATCTTT

length: 19
J: TRDJ1
V: TRDV1
size: .
D: TRDD3
CDR3: CALGELPYVLGDTLYKLIF
DNA: TGTGCTCTTGGGGAACTCCCGTACGTACTGGGGGATACGCTGTATAAACTCATCTTT

length: 17
J: TRDJ1
V: TRAV29/DV5
size: few
D: TRDD3
CDR3: CAASAYTEGDPKYKLIF
DNA: TGTGCAGCAAGCGCGTATACGGAGGGGGATCCTAAGTATAAACTCATCTTT

length: 23
J: TRDJ1
V: TRDV1
size: .
D: TRDD3
CDR3: CALGELGNSYLYWGMTYTDKLIF
DNA: TGTGCTCTTGGGGAACTAGGGAACTCCTACTTGTACTGGGGGATGACATACACCGATAAACTCATCTTT

length: 13
J: TRDJ1
V: TRDV1
size: .
D: .
CDR3: CALGEPLRGKLIF
DNA: TGTGCTCTTGGGGAACCCCTACGCGGTAAACTCATCTTT

length: 19
J: TRDJ1
V: TRDV1
size: few
D: TRDD3
CDR3: CALGSLRGVLGDSTDKLIF
DNA: TGTGCTCTTGGGTCACTACGTGGGGTACTGGGGGATTCGACCGATAAACTCATCTTT

length: 19
J: TRDJ1
V: TRDV1
size: .
D: TRDD3
CDR3: CALGERAWVGDTYTDKLIF
DNA: TGTGCTCTTGGGGAACGGGCCTGGGTGGGGGATACTTACACCGATAAACTCATCTTT

length: 14
J: TRDJ1
V: TRDV1
size: few
D: .
CDR3: CALGSRAHTDKLIF
DNA: TGTGCTCTTGGGAGCCGCGCCCACACCGATAAACTCATCTTT

length: 24
J: TRDJ1
V: TRDV1
size: few
D: TRDD3
CDR3: CALGEPPSSSPYWGIIWDTDKLIF
DNA: TGTGCTCTTGGGGAACCCCCTTCTTCCTCTCCTTACTGGGGGATAATTTGGGACACCGATAAACTCATCTTT

length: 22
J: TRDJ1
V: TRDV1
size: .
D: TRDD3
CDR3: CALGEPILIWGIRVGATDKLIF
DNA: TGTGCTCTTGGGGAGCCGATCCTAATCTGGGGGATACGAGTCGGCGCCACCGATAAACTCATCTTT

length: 19
J: TRDJ1
V: TRDV1
size: .
D: TRDD2
CDR3: CALGFGTTSYQTYTDKLIF
DNA: TGTGCTCTTGGTTTTGGAACAACTTCCTACCAAACGTACACCGATAAACTCATCTTT

length: 19
J: TRDJ1
V: TRDV1
size: .
D: .
CDR3: CALGEKISGDSVYTDKLIF
DNA: TGCGCTCTTGGGGAAAAGATTAGTGGGGATTCCGTTTACACCGATAAACTCATCTTT

length: 19
J: TRDJ1
V: TRDV1
size: .
D: TRDD3
CDR3: CALGERTGGYGEYTDKLIF
DNA: TGTGCTCTTGGGGAACGTACTGGGGGATATGGGGAATACACCGATAAACTCATCTTT

length: 22
J: TRDJ1
V: TRDV1
size: few
D: TRDD3
CDR3: CALGELDFPYWGIHRGTDKLIF
DNA: TGTGCTCTTGGGGAACTTGACTTCCCGTACTGGGGGATACATCGGGGCACCGATAAACTCATCTTT

length: 19
J: TRDJ1
V: TRDV1
size: few
D: TRDD3
CDR3: CALGEPALSGIRRTDKLIF
DNA: TGTGCTCTTGGGGAACCTGCCCTATCGGGGATACGCAGGACCGATAAACTCATCTTT

length: 24
J: TRDJ1
V: TRAV29/DV5
size: few
D: TRDD3
CDR3: CAASDCVVSPTGGYANPYTDKLIF
DNA: TGTGCAGCAAGCGATTGTGTTGTCTCTCCGACTGGGGGATACGCTAACCCGTACACCGATAAACTCATCTTT

length: 22
J: TRDJ1
V: TRDV1
size: .
D: .
CDR3: CALGENLRGPHWAGVNTDKLIF
DNA: TGTGCTCTTGGGGAAAATCTTAGGGGTCCTCATTGGGCTGGCGTGAACACCGATAAACTCATCTTT

length: 17
J: TRDJ1
V: TRDV1
size: few
D: .
CDR3: CALGAPGGRSYTDKLIF
DNA: TGTGCTCTTGGAGCCCCGGGGGGCCGCTCGTACACCGATAAACTCATCTTT

length: 13
J: TRDJ1
V: TRDV2
size: many
D: .
CDR3: CACNPSRTDKLIF
DNA: TGTGCCTGTAATCCTTCGAGGACCGATAAACTCATCTTT

length: 17
J: TRDJ1
V: TRDV1
size: .
D: TRDD3
CDR3: CALGEFLLLGATDKLIF
DNA: TGTGCTCTTGGGGAGTTCCTTTTACTGGGGGCCACCGATAAACTCATCTTT

length: 22
J: TRDJ1
V: TRDV1
size: .
D: TRDD3
CDR3: CALGKGDLPRVLGDTTTDKLIF
DNA: TGTGCTCTTGGGAAAGGGGACCTTCCCCGGGTACTGGGGGATACTACCACCGATAAACTCATCTTT

length: 20
J: TRDJ1
V: TRDV1
size: .
D: TRDD2
CDR3: CALGEGLPTHAAPHSDKLIF
DNA: TGTGCTCTTGGGGAAGGCCTTCCTACTCATGCGGCCCCACACTCCGATAAACTCATCTTT

length: 13
J: TRDJ1
V: TRDV1
size: few
D: .
CDR3: CALGEKVTDKLIF
DNA: TGTGCTCTTGGGGAAAAAGTTACCGATAAACTCATCTTT

length: 19
J: TRDJ1
V: TRDV1
size: .
D: .
CDR3: CALGVSFPTGIPYTDKLIF
DNA: TGTGCTCTTGGGGTCTCTTTTCCCACGGGGATCCCGTACACCGATAAACTCATCTTT

length: 20
J: TRDJ1
V: TRDV1
size: few
D: TRDD3
CDR3: CALGESDTSTIEWGNDKLIF
DNA: TGTGCTCTTGGGGAATCTGACACTTCCACCATTGAGTGGGGGAACGATAAACTCATCTTT

length: 19
J: TRDJ1
V: TRDV1
size: few
D: .
CDR3: CALGAPYLLHWDHTDKLIF
DNA: TGTGCTCTTGGGGCACCCTACCTACTCCACTGGGACCACACCGATAAACTCATCTTT

length: 17
J: TRDJ1
V: TRDV1
size: few
D: TRDD3
CDR3: CALGESGGGSATDKLIF
DNA: TGTGCTCTTGGGGAATCGGGTGGGGGATCGGCCACCGATAAACTCATCTTT

length: 12
J: TRDJ1
V: TRDV2
size: medium-sized
D: .
CDR3: CACDTDHPKLIF
DNA: TGTGCCTGTGACACCGATCACCCGAAACTCATCTTT

length: 27
J: TRDJ1
V: TRDV1
size: few
D: TRDD3
CDR3: CALGELVPLPSTLGEPLRGRYTDKLIF
DNA: TGTGCTCTTGGGGAACTGGTCCCTCTTCCCTCGACACTGGGGGAACCCCTCAGGGGTCGGTACACCGATAAACTCATCTTT

length: 18
J: TRDJ1
V: TRDV1
size: few
D: TRDD2
CDR3: CALGGRPSSPPYTDKLIF
DNA: TGTGCTCTTGGGGGCAGGCCTTCCTCCCCGCCGTACACCGATAAACTCATCTTT

length: 18
J: TRDJ1
V: TRDV1
size: few
D: TRDD3
CDR3: CALGERNWGIRYTDKLIF
DNA: TGTGCTCTTGGGGAACGAAACTGGGGGATACGATACACCGATAAACTCATCTTT

length: 22
J: TRDJ1
V: TRDV1
size: .
D: TRDD3
CDR3: CALGELGLRIMTGGYDTDKLIF
DNA: TGTGCTCTTGGGGAACTAGGCCTTCGGATAATGACTGGGGGATACGACACCGATAAACTCATCTTT

length: 14
J: TRDJ1
V: TRDV1
size: .
D: .
CDR3: CALGERPSDQKLIF
DNA: TGTGCTCTTGGGGAACGACCTTCGGATCAGAAACTCATCTTT

length: 20
J: TRDJ1
V: TRDV1
size: few
D: TRDD3
CDR3: CALGGPSYAYTGGYGDKLIF
DNA: TGTGCTCTTGGGGGACCTTCCTACGCCTATACTGGGGGATACGGCGATAAACTCATCTTT

length: 17
J: TRDJ1
V: TRDV1
size: few
D: TRDD3
CDR3: CALGEELGDTRTDKLIF
DNA: TGTGCTCTTGGGGAAGAACTGGGGGATACACGTACCGATAAACTCATCTTT

length: 17
J: TRDJ1
V: TRDV1
size: few
D: .
CDR3: CALGELRLPTYTDKLIF
DNA: TGTGCTCTTGGGGAACTAAGGCTACCCACGTACACCGATAAACTCATCTTT

length: 16
J: TRDJ1
V: TRDV1
size: .
D: .
CDR3: CALVVGGKPYTDKLIF
DNA: TGTGCGCTGGTTGTCGGGGGGAAGCCGTACACCGATAAACTCATCTTT

length: 15
J: TRDJ1
V: TRDV1
size: .
D: .
CDR3: CALGGSLLGTDKLIF
DNA: TGTGCTCTTGGGGGATCCCTCCTGGGGACCGATAAACTCATCTTT

length: 22
J: TRDJ1
V: TRDV1
size: .
D: .
CDR3: CALGELLLYSPTRGSYTDKLIF
DNA: TGTGCTCTTGGGGAACTATTGTTATATTCGCCTACCCGGGGGTCTTACACCGATAAACTCATCTTT

length: 22
J: TRDJ1
V: TRDV1
size: .
D: TRDD3
CDR3: CALGELKILRLGGGRYTDKLIF
DNA: TGTGCTCTTGGGGAACTCAAAATTCTACGTCTGGGGGGAGGAAGGTACACCGATAAACTCATCTTT